The 5 T cell receptor beta chains below were found in one sample sequenced in a study of identifying expanded T cells in peripheral blood. Assay: immunoSEQ multiplex PCR; the TCRdb copy retains only in-frame clones and omits some. The repertoire holds approximately 130,000 clones, approximately 84% seen once, with 3% to 4% in the top ten. Specimen: blood. The receptor source for this set is a person aged 18-70 years in good health.

The gene calls are TRBV6-5 and TRBJ2-1, with a weak D call TRBD2 (5 bases). The CDR3 has 15 residues. CDR1 and CDR2 from the germline V gene are MNHEY and SVGAGI. The germline V and J ends were trimmed by 8 bases and 7 bases, with 21 bases remaining between them. CDR3 in amino acids: CASLPYPARGNEQFF. CDR3 in DNA: TGTGCCAGCCTCCCCTACCCCGCTCGAGGGAATGAGCAGTTCTTC.

This rearrangement joins TRBV7-3 to TRBJ1-2; no reliable D call. Between the trimmed V and J ends, which lost 1 base and 6 bases, there was a span of 3 bases. Germline V CDR1 and CDR2: SGHTA, FQGTGA. There are 11 residues in the CDR3. In DNA form, the CDR3 reads TGTGCCAGCAGCTTAAGGGATGGCTACACCTTC. Translation gives CASSLRDGYTF. The whole variable domain, remainder taken from reference TRBV7-3 and TRBJ1-2, is GAGVSQTPSNKVTEKGKYVELRCDPISGHTALYWYRQSLGQGPEFLIYFQGTGAADDSGLPNDRFFAVRPEGSVSTLKIQRTERGDSAVYLCASSLRDGYTFGSGTRLTVV.

This chain uses TRBV7-9 with TRBJ1-2, with 12 bases lining up with TRBD1. The CDR3 contains 17 residues. Germline CDR1 and CDR2: SEHNR and FQNEAQ (reference sequence). V shed 5 bases, J shed 4 bases, and the junction held 11 bases outside the gene matches. CDR3 sequence: CASSAGTGGSMAYGYTF. The CDR3 DNA follows: TGTGCCAGCAGCGCCGGGACAGGGGGCAGTATGGCCTATGGCTACACCTTC.

The CDR3 is CASSPALQYGYTF. The DNA for the CDR3 is TGCGCCAGCAGCCCTGCCTTACAGTATGGCTACACCTTC. The chain carries TRBV5-1 and TRBJ1-2; no firm D call. The CDR3 length is 13 residues. With 4 bases removed from V and 5 bases from J, the gap between germline ends came to 12 bases. CDR1 and CDR2 (germline): SGHRS, YFSETQ.

The V call is TRBV19, the J call TRBJ1-6; D is perhaps TRBD1 (6 bases). Looked up from germline, CDR1 is LNHDA and CDR2 is SQIVND (reference sequence). The CDR3 is 16 residues long. The ends were cut back, 5 bases at V and 1 base at J, with 12 bases in the middle. The CDR3 sequence is CASSLQGKSYNSPLHF. The CDR3 DNA is TGTGCCAGTAGTCTCCAGGGGAAGTCCTATAATTCACCCCTCCACTTT. Full variable domain (remainder filled in from reference TRBV19 and TRBJ1-6): DGGITQSPKYLFRKEGQNVTLSCEQNLNHDAMYWYRQDPGQGLRLIYYSQIVNDFQKGDIAEGYSVSREKKESFPLTVTSAQKNPTAFYLCASSLQGKSYNSPLHFGNGTRLTVT.